The clone carrying this TCR beta chain was picked up one time. Assay used: immunoSEQ multiplex PCR; TCRdb lists only in-frame clones, some missing. Of about 76,000 clones listed, about nine tenths are singletons. These data are taken from a study of control samples from healthy donors and cancer patients. Trimming took off 6 bases at V and 4 bases at J, with 15 bases between the two ends. The CDR3 sequence is 15 residues long. Germline CDR1 LNHDA, CDR2 SQIVND (reference sequence). The sequenced sample consisted of PBMCs. The V gene is TRBV19, the J gene TRBJ1-4; D perhaps matches TRBD1 (6 bases). This clonotype was obtained from a woman aged 45-65 years with colorectal cancer. CDR3 in amino acids: CASRTGGRGNEKLFF. CDR3 bases: TGTGCCAGTAGAACCGGGGGGCGTGGTAATGAAAAACTGTTTTTT.